The 3 T cell receptor beta chains in this list originate from one sample, sequenced in a study of Ad26.COV2.S vaccination and SARS-CoV-2 variants (TCRdb year 2021). The library was obtained by the immunoSEQ multiplex PCR assay. TCRdb stores this immuneACCESS table with in-frame sequences only. Part of the clones is absent; in the studies checked, under half of the shortfall reflects unresolved V genes, and no reason is known for the rest. The sample table records fewer than 500,000 clones; 90% of these occur just once. The ten largest clones take up 12% of the sample. The sample's treatment or condition label, in plain terms: around 19 received Ad26.COV2.S at low or high dose, single or two shots; 5 received placebo; per-sample allocation not given. Repertoires of vaccine and placebo recipients were sequenced from samples collected on day 63 after the first injection. The material sequenced was peripheral blood, taken in a trial of Ad26.COV2.S vaccine versus placebo. These receptors originate from a person between 18 and 59 years old who received the Ad26.COV2.S COVID-19 vaccine or a placebo.

This chain uses TRBV27 with TRBJ2-3, with TRBD2 matching 7 bases. CDR1 is MNHEY and CDR2 is SMNVEV in the germline V gene (reference sequence). The CDR3 consists of 16 residues. J gave up 4 bases and V 5 bases, and 12 bases lay outside the gene matches. The CDR3 region is CASSPLAEEGPDTQYF. The CDR3 DNA reads as TGTGCCAGCAGTCCCCTAGCGGAGGAGGGCCCAGATACGCAGTATTTT.

This clone occurred once. The rearrangement links TRBV5-1 to TRBJ1-4; weak D call: TRBD1 (6 bases). CDR3 size: 16 residues. V dropped 4 bases and J dropped 2 bases, with 15 bases sitting between them. CDR1 is SGHRS and CDR2 is YFSETQ in the germline V gene. Written as DNA, the CDR3 is TGCGCCAGCAGCCCGTCGAGAGGGGGTACTAATGAAAAACTGTTTTTT. Protein sequence: CASSPSRGGTNEKLFF.

This chain links TRBV19 with TRBJ2-4; 12 nucleotides agree with TRBD1. V dropped 0 bases and J dropped 3; count of bases not matched to a gene: 3. CDR1 is LNHDA, CDR2 SQIVND, per germline (reference sequence). This CDR3 region has 17 residues. CDR3 amino acids: CASSIEGQGALKNIQYF. In DNA, the CDR3 is TGTGCCAGTAGTATAGAGGGACAGGGGGCGCTCAAAAACATTCAGTACTTC.